The entry below describes one T cell receptor beta chain. What this receptor recognizes is not known. No much larger clone exists at a distance of one base, and base qualities are not known. Using the deep immunoSEQ assay, TCR CDR3 regions were amplified from genomic DNA by multiplex PCR. Extracted genomic DNA from each cell subset was distributed evenly across all wells of several immunoSEQ 96-well plates, and each plate was treated as a replicate. Each replicate PCR for sorted subsets received roughly 0.2 ug genomic DNA, equal to tens of thousands of T cell genomes. Purified libraries were measured with a Qubit 3.0 fluorometer, size-checked on a Bioanalyzer 2100, and measured again with the KAPA Library Quantification kit. A separate single-read 150-cycle Illumina NextSeq 550 flow cell was used to sequence each immunoSEQ 96-well plate. The published analysis was carried out like this. The immunoSEQ output contained only junctional sequences without quality scores, so filtering could not match that applied to full-length reads. Sequences were annotated with PyIR, a Python wrapper for IgBLAST v1.9, using IMGT germline references to assign V/J genes and CDR3. Reads were filtered out if the reads had weak V/J assignments (E-value above 1e-6), no CDR3, stop codons, out-of-frame junctions, or ambiguous translated residues. V3J clonotypes were defined as sequences sharing an identical inferred V gene, J gene, and CDR3 amino acid sequence. Percentage overlap between repertoires was calculated by dividing the number of shared unique clonotypes by the size of the smaller repertoire. Repertoire richness was assessed with RTK rarefaction, the Chao1 estimator, and Recon v2.1 estimates of unobserved clonotypes. OLGA was used to compute generation probabilities for all TCRbeta clonotypes that the gDNA method yielded from several donors. Not all clones reach the TCRdb copy of this immuneACCESS table, which keeps in-frame sequences only. Checked studies attribute under half of the gap to unresolved V genes and leave the rest unexplained. The V and J calls and the clone size are those of that table, but D and trimming were determined from the DNA. This sample has millions of clones in its table, and over 85% of those were observed once. Jointly, the top ten make up about 0.41% of the sample.

Taken from cysteine to phenylalanine, the CDR3 has 16 residues. Of the read, only the CDR3 DNA is kept; its 48 bases are in frame from base 1. Compared with germline, V lacks 0 bases and J lacks 4 bases; bases without a gene match: 7. From the germline V gene (reference sequence), CDR1 is SGHNT and CDR2 is YYREEE. This sample is drawn from a study of shared clonotypes between healthy human individuals (dated by TCRdb to the early 2020s). For the study in its entirety: The cohort included three men and two women between 18 and 49 years of age. For each donor, CD4 naive and CD4 memory were each run on three plates, CD8 naive on two plates, and CD8 memory on one plate. To estimate repertoire size and how much clonotypes are shared between individuals, the study performed deep sequencing of blood TCR repertoires from roughly five healthy adults. Libraries were prepared and TCR repertoires were sequenced by different laboratories using diverse techniques, in order to increase sequencing depth and limit assay-specific biases. Per donor, leukapheresis produced somewhere between about 0.85 and 10 billion PBMCs.

Here is what the overall study found, with its caveats: Only blood was sampled, and tissue TCR repertoires likely differ from those in blood. Pairwise subsampling led to the expectation that sequencing depth would affect the degree of clonotype sharing among donors. Approximately 4.8% of naive CD4, 3.5% of naive CD8, approximately 2% of memory CD4, and around 0.42% of memory CD8 clonotypes were shared across a handful of donors. Because the study included only a small number of donors, the genetic and exposure-history diversity represented was limited. Naive subsets generally had larger estimated clonotype richness than memory subsets did. Clonotypes shared by all four sorted-subset donors showed higher generation probabilities than non-shared clonotypes. Incomplete sequencing was indicated by rarefaction of sorted-subset datasets, despite the large sequencing depth.

Healthy HIV-negative adults with no recently reported acute infections or vaccinations were included as donors. Every donor was a Caucasian adult living in Nashville, Tennessee, USA. CD4+ T cells were enriched by magnetic negative selection; naive cells were then positively selected on CD45RA, and the negative fraction formed the memory subset. After blood collection by leukapheresis, PBMCs were isolated using Ficoll-Histopaque density gradient centrifugation and then cryopreserved in the vapor phase of liquid nitrogen. Analytical flow cytometry was used to check the purity and quantity of every magnetically sorted T cell population. From each sorted fraction, genomic DNA was isolated and quantified by UV absorbance on a Nanodrop 2000c.

Here the chain combines TRBV5-4 and TRBJ2-1, with 7 bases aligning to TRBD2. The TCR originated in a man aged 18 to 30 in good health. Some clones in this sample may be carry-over from other donors' samples. Sequencing was done on a sample of naive CD4+ T cells from PBMCs. The intended sense of this specimen's cell subset or site label: CD45RA+ positively selected. The bases read TGTGCCAGCAGCTTGGTCCCGGGAGGTCAGTACAATGAGCAGTTCTTC. This sequence encodes CASSLVPGGQYNEQFF.